Sequencing of this TCR beta chain was carried out in a study of blood T cell repertoires in COVID-19. Study details: The United States, Italy and Spain were the sources of the acute and convalescent COVID-19 samples. The cDNA or gDNA used as material had been derived from T cells, B-cell-depleted T cells, or PBMCs.

As processed by the authors: Amplifying reference gene primers gave estimates of nucleated cell counts. Measured with immunoSEQ multiplex PCR; TCRdb has only the in-frame clones, and not every one. V and J calls and clone size are given by that table; D and trimming were obtained from the DNA. Of about 100,000 clones listed, approximately 89% were seen once; the top ten hold roughly 2.1%. Comments on this clone: Other DNA sequences in this specimen translate into the identical CDR3.

CDR3 length equals 17 residues. V trimming: 1 base; J trimming: 11 bases; junction bases outside the gene matches: 13. CDR1 and CDR2 (germline): SGHAT, FQNNGV. This chain links TRBV11-2 with TRBJ2-2, with 10 bases lining up with TRBD2. The sample was peripheral blood. This TCR was recovered from a man aged 45-65 years with active COVID-19. CDR3 in amino acids: CASSLAASGGGGGELFF. The CDR3 nucleotides are TGTGCCAGCAGCTTAGCGGCTAGCGGGGGCGGCGGCGGAGAGCTGTTTTTT.